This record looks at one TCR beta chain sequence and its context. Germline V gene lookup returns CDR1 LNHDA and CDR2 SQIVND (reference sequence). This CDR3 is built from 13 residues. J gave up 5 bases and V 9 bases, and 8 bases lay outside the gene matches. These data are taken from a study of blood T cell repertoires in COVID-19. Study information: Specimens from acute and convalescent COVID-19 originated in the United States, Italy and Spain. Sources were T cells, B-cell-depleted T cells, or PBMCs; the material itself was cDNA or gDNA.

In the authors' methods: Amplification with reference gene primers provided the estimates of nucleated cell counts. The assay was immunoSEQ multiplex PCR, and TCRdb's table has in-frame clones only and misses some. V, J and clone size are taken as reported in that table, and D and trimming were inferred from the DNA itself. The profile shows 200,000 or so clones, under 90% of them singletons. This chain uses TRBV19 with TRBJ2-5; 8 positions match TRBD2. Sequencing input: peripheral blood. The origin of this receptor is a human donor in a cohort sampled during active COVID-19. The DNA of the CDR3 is TGTGCCAGCTGGACTAGCCCATTGGAGACCCAGTACTTC. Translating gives CASWTSPLETQYF.